This TCR beta chain derives from a study of beta chain features in type 1 diabetes. Of the isolated RNA, all was reverse transcribed, and so the sequenced material was expressed TCRB transcripts. Libraries were prepared by immunoSEQ multiplex PCR; TCRdb keeps only in-frame clonotypes and omits some of them. This repertoire shows 300,000 to 350,000 clones, around 9% found once; its top ten account for 1%. This clone was seen repeatedly, ten times or more. Its specificity is unknown. Study findings and constraints: There was a moderate but significant shortening of TCRB CDR3s in all four CD4+ subsets of Type 1 diabetes patients.

Germline V gene sequence: CDR1 MNHNY, CDR2 SVGAGI (reference sequence). CDR3 size: 14 residues. V was clipped by 1 base and J by 2 bases, with 6 bases between them. This clonotype was obtained from a man younger than 40 with type 1 diabetes. The rearrangement joins TRBV6-6 to TRBJ1-5; D is perhaps TRBD1 (5 bases). Sequencing was performed on central memory CD4+ T cells from blood. CDR3 amino acids: CASSYLGGNQPQHF. For the CDR3, the DNA is TGTGCCAGCAGTTACTTGGGGGGCAATCAGCCCCAGCATTTT.